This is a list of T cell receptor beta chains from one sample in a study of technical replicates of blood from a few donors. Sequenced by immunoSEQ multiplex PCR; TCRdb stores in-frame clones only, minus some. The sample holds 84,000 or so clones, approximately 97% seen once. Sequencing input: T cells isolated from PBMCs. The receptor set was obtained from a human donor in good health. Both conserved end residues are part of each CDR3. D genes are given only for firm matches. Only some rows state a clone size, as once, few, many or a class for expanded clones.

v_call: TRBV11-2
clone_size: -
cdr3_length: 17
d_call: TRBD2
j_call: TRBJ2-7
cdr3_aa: CASSSRLAGGKHYEQYF
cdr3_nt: TGTGCCAGCAGCTCTCGACTAGCGGGGGGGAAACACTACGAGCAGTACTTC

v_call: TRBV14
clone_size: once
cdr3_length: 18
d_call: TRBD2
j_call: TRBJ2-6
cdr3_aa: CASSQVGGGIGGANVLTF
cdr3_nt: TGTGCCAGCAGCCAAGTTGGCGGGGGTATCGGTGGGGCCAACGTCCTGACTTTC

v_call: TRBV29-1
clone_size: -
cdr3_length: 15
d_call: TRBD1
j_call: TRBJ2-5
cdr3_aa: CSVERRDRVQETQYF
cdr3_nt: TGCAGCGTTGAGAGGAGGGACAGGGTACAAGAGACCCAGTACTTC

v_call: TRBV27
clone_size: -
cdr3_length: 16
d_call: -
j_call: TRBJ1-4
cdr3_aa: CASSLAMEESHEKLFF
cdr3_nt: TGTGCCAGCAGTCTAGCGATGGAGGAGTCCCATGAAAAACTGTTTTTT

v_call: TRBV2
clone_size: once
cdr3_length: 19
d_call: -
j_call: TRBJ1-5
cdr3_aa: CASSKSSLRSGYSNQPQHF
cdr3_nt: TGTGCCAGCAGTAAGAGCAGCTTACGATCAGGCTATAGCAATCAGCCCCAGCATTTT

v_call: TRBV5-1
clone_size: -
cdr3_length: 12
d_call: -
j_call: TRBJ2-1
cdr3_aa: CASSFVFNEQFF
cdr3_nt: TGCGCCAGCAGCTTCGTGTTCAATGAGCAGTTCTTC

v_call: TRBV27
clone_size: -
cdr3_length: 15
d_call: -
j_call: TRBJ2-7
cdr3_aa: CASSLPLHHRSGETF
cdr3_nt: TGTGCCAGCAGTTTACCACTTCATCACCGTAGCGGTGAGACCTTC

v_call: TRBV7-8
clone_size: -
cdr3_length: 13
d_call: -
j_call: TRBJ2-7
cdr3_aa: CASGLTGKGEQYF
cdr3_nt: TGTGCCAGCGGGCTTACGGGAAAGGGCGAGCAGTACTTC

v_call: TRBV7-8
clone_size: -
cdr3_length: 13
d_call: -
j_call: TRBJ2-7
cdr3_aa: CASSLGHIYEQYF
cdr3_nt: TGTGCCAGCAGCTTAGGACACATCTACGAGCAGTACTTC

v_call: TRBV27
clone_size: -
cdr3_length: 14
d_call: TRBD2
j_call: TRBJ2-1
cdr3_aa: CASRGTSVYNEQFF
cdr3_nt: TGTGCCAGCAGGGGGACTAGCGTTTACAATGAGCAGTTCTTC

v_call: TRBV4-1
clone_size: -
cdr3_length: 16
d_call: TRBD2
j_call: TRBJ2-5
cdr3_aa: CASSRAGGLIGETQYF
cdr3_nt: TGCGCCAGCAGCCGAGCGGGGGGGTTGATTGGAGAGACCCAGTACTTC

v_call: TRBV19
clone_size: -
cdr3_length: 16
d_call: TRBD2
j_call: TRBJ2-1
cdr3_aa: CASSILTSGPYNEQFF
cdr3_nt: TGTGCCAGTAGTATACTTACTAGCGGGCCTTACAATGAGCAGTTCTTC

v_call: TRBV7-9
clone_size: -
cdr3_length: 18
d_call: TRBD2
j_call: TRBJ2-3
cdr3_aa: CASSSLTSGMTSTDTQYF
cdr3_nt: TGTGCCAGCAGCTCGTTGACTAGCGGGATGACTAGCACAGATACGCAGTATTTT

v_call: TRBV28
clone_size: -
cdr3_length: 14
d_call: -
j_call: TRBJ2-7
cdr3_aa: CASSPTGISYEQYF
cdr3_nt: TGTGCCAGCAGCCCGACAGGCATATCCTACGAGCAGTACTTC

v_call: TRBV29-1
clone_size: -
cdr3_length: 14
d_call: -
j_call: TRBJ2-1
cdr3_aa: CSVVEGDPYNEQFF
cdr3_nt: TGCAGCGTTGTCGAGGGGGATCCCTACAATGAGCAGTTCTTC